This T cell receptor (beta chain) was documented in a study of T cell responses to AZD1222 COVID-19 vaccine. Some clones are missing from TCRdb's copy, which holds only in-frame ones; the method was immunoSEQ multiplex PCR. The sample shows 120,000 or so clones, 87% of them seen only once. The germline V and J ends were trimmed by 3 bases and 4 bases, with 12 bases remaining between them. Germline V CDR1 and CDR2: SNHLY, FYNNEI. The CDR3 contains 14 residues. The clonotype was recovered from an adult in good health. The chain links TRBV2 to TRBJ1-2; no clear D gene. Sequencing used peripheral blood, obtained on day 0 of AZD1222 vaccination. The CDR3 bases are TGTGCCAGCAGTGACACGTCGGTAGCCTATGGCTACACCTTC. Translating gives CASSDTSVAYGYTF.